This T cell receptor (beta chain) came from a study of identical twins. Study-wide points: Zero-insertion findings could be partly confounded by invariant cells (MAIT and iNKT cells). Beta clonotypes that were abundant in cord blood contained fewer insertions, a pattern absent from memory repertoires.

Of note for this clonotype: What it recognizes is unknown.

Only healthy Caucasians were enrolled as donors. V was shortened by 4 bases and J by 1 base, with 3 bases between the two germline ends. This CDR3 contains 12 residues. Germline assignment: CDR1 KGHDR and CDR2 SFDVKD. One entry per CDR3 protein results from TCRdb running MiXCR on the 5' RACE reads. The profile covers about 210,000 distinct CDR3 sequences, with around a tenth appearing a single time and 5.1% taken by the ten largest. This clonotype was sampled from a woman under 30 in good health. J is TRBJ1-1 and V is TRBV24-1; D gene uncertain. Sequenced sample: memory (CD45RO+) T cells sorted from blood. CDR3 region: CATSDGNTEAFF. Here the CDR3 DNA reads TGTGCCACCAGTGACGGGAACACTGAAGCTTTCTTT.